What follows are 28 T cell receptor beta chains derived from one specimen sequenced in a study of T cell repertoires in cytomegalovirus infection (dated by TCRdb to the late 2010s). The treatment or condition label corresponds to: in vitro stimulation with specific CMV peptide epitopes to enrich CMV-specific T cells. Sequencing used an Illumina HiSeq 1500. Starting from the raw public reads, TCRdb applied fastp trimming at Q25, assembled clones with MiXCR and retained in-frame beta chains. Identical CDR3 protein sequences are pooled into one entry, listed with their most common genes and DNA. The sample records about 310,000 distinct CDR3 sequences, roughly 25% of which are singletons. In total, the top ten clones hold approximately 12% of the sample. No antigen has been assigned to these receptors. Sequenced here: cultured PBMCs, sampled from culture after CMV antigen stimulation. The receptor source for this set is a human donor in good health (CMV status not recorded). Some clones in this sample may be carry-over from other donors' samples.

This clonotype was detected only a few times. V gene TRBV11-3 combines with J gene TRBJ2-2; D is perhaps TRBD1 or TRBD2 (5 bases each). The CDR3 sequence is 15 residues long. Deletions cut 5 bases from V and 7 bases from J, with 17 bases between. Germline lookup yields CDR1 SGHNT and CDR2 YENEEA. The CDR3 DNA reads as TGTGCCAGCAGCATCACCGGGACGTCAATCGGGGAGCTGTTTTTT. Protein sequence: CASSITGTSIGELFF.

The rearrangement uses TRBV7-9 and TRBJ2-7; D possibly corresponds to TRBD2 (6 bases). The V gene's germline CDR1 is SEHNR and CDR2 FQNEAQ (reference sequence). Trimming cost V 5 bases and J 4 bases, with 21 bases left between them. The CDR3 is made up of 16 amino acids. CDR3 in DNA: TGTGCCAGCAGCACGCTGGACGGGGGAAGTAGGTACGAGCAGTACGTC. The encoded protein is CASSTLDGGSRYEQYV.

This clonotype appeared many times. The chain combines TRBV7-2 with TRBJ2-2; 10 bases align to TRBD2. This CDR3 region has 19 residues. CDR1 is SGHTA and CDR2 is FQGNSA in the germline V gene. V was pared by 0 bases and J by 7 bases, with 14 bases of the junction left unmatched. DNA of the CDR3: TGTGCCAGCAGCTTAGCGGCCGGGCTAGCGGGAGTTGGGGACGGGGAGCTGTTTTTT. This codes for CASSLAAGLAGVGDGELFF. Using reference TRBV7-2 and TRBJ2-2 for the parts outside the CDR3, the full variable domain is GAGVSQSPSNKVTEKGKDVELRCDPISGHTALYWYRQSLGQGLEFLIYFQGNSAPDKSGLPSDRFSAERTGGSVSTLTIQRTQQEDSAVYLCASSLAAGLAGVGDGELFFGEGSRLTVL.

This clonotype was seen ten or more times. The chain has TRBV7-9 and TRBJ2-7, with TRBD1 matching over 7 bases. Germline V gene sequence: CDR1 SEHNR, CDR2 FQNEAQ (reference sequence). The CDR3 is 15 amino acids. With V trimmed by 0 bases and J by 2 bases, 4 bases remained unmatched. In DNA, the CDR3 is TGTGCCAGCAGCTTAGCAGGGGGCAAACCCTACGAGCAGTACTTC. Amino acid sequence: CASSLAGGKPYEQYF.

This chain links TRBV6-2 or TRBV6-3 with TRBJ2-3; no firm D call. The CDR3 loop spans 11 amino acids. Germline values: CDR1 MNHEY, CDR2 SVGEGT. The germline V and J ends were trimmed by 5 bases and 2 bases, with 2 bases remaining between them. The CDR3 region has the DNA TGTGCCAGCAGTGACACAGATACGCAGTATTTT. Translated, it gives CASSDTDTQYF.

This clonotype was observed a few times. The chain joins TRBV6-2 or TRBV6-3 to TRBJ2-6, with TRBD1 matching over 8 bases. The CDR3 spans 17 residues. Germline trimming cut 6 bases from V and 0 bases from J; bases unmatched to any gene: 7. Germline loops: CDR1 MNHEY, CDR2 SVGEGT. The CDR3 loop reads CASRADRAPSGANVLTF. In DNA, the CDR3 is TGTGCCAGCAGAGCGGACAGGGCCCCCTCTGGGGCCAACGTCCTGACTTTC.

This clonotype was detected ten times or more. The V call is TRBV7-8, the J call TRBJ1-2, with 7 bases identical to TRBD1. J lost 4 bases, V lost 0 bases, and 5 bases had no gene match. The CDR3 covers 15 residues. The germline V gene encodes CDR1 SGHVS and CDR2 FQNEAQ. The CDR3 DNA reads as TGTGCCAGCAGCTTAGCGGGGACAGTAATCTATGGCTACACCTTC. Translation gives CASSLAGTVIYGYTF. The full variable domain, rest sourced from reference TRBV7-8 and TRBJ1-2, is GAGVSQSPRYKVAKRGQDVALRCDPISGHVSLFWYQQALGQGPEFLTYFQNEAQLDKSGLPSDRFFAERPEGSVSTLKIQRTQQEDSAVYLCASSLAGTVIYGYTFGSGTRLTVV.

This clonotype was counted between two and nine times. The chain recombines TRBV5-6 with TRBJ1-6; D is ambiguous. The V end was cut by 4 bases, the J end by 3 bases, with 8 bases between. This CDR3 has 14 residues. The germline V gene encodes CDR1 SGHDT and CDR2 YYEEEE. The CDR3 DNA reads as TGTGCCAGCAGCCCGCAGATCTATAATTCACCCCTCCACTTT. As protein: CASSPQIYNSPLHF.

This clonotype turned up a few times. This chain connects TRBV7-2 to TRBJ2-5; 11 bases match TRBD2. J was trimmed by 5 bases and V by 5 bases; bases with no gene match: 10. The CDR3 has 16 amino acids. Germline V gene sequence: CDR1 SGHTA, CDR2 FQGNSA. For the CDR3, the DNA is TGTGCCAGCAGCATAACTAGCGGGAGCGGAGGGGAGACCCAGTACTTC. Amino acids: CASSITSGSGGETQYF.

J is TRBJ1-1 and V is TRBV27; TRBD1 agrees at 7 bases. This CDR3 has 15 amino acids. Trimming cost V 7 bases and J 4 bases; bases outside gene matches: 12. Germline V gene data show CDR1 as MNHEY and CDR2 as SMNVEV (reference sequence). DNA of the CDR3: TGTGCCAGCACCTCCGCAGGGGGGCTGGGCACTGAAGCTTTCTTT. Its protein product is CASTSAGGLGTEAFF.

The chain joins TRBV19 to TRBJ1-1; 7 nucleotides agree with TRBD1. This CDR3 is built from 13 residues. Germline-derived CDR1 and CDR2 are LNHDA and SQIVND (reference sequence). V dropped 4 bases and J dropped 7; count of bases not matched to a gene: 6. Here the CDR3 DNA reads TGTGCCAGTAGTACCCAGACAGGGCTTGAAGCTTTCTTT. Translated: CASSTQTGLEAFF.

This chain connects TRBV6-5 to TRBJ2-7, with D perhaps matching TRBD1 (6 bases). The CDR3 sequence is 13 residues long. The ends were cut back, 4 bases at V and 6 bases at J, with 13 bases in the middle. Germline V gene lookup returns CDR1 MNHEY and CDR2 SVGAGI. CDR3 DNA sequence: TGTGCCAGCAGTTCTACAGGGCCGGGCGAGCAGTACTTC. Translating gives CASSSTGPGEQYF.

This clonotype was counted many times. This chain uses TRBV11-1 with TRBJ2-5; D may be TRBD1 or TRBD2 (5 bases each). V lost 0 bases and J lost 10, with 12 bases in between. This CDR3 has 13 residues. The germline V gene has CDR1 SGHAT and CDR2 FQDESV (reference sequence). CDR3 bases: TGTGCCAGCAGCTTAGCGCAAGAGGGGAGCCAGTACTTC. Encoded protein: CASSLAQEGSQYF.

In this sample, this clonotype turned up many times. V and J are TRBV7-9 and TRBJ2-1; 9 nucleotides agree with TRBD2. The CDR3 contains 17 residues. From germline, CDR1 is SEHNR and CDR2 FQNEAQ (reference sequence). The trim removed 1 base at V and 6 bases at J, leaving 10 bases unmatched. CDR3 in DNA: TGTGCCAGCAGCTTAGGGGTAGCGGGAGCACCCGGCAATGAGCAGTTCTTC. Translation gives CASSLGVAGAPGNEQFF. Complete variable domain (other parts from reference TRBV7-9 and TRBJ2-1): DTGVSQNPRHKITKRGQNVTFRCDPISEHNRLYWYRQTLGQGPEFLTYFQNEAQLEKSRLLSDRFSAERPKGSFSTLEIQRTEQGDSAMYLCASSLGVAGAPGNEQFFGPGTRLTVL.

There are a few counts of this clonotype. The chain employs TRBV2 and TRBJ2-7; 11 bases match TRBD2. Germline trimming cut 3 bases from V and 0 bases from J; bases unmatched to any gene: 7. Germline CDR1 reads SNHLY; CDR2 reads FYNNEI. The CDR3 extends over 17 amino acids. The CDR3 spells CASSDWRLAGYSYEQYF. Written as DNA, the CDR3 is TGTGCCAGCAGTGACTGGCGACTAGCGGGATACTCCTACGAGCAGTACTTC.

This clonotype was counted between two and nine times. Here the CDR3 DNA reads TGTGCCAGCAGCGCATATCCGGGACAATTCTCTGGAAACACCATATATTTT. Translated, it gives CASSAYPGQFSGNTIYF. The rearrangement joins TRBV7-8 to TRBJ1-3; maybe TRBD1 (6 bases). This CDR3 contains 17 residues. The V end lost 5 bases, the J end lost 0 bases, and 17 bases lay between the germline ends. The germline CDR1 and CDR2 sequences are SGHVS and FQNEAQ. The full variable domain, rest sourced from reference TRBV7-8 and TRBJ1-3, is GAGVSQSPRYKVAKRGQDVALRCDPISGHVSLFWYQQALGQGPEFLTYFQNEAQLDKSGLPSDRFFAERPEGSVSTLKIQRTQQEDSAVYLCASSAYPGQFSGNTIYFGEGSWLTVV.

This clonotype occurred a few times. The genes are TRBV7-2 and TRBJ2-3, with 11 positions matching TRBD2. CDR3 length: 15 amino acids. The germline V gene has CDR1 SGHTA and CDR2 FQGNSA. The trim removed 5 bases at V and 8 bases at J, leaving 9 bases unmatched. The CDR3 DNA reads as TGTGCCAGCAGCCGGACACTAGCGGGAGTTGGTACGCAGTATTTT. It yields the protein CASSRTLAGVGTQYF.

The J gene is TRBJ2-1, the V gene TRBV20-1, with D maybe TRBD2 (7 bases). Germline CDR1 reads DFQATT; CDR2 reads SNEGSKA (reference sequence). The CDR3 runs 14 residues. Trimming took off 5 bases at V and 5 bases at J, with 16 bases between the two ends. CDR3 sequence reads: CSAGQRDLHNEQFF. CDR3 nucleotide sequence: TGCAGTGCTGGACAGCGGGACCTGCACAATGAGCAGTTCTTC.

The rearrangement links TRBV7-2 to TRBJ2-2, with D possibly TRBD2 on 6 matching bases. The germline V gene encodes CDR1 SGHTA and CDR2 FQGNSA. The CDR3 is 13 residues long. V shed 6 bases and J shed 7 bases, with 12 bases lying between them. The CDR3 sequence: CASRSSVGGELFF. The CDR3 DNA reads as TGTGCCAGCAGGTCTAGCGTCGGCGGGGAGCTGTTTTTT.

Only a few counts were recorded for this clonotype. The CDR3 coding sequence is TGTGCCAGTAGTATGGGTAACGGGGAGCTGTTTTTT. As protein: CASSMGNGELFF. This chain joins TRBV19 and TRBJ2-2; D gene uncertain. Germline CDR1 LNHDA, CDR2 SQIVND (reference sequence). The CDR3 runs 12 residues. Between the trimmed V and J ends, which lost 3 bases and 7 bases, there was a span of 6 bases.

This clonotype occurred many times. Here the CDR3 DNA reads TGTGCCAGCAGTTTCCGTGGTGATAGCGGGGGGTACAATGAGCAGTTCTTC. Its translation is CASSFRGDSGGYNEQFF. The rearrangement joins TRBV12-3 or TRBV12-4 to TRBJ2-1; 10 bases are shared with TRBD2. The CDR3 consists of 17 residues. Losses at the gene ends were 3 bases for V and 4 bases for J; bases not matched to a gene: 9.

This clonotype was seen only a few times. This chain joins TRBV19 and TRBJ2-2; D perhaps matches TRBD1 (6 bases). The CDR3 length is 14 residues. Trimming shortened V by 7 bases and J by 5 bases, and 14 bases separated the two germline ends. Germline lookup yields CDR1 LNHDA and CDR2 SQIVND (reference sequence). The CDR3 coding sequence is TGTGCCAGTAAAAAGGACAGAGAGACCGGGGAGCTGTTTTTT. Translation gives CASKKDRETGELFF.

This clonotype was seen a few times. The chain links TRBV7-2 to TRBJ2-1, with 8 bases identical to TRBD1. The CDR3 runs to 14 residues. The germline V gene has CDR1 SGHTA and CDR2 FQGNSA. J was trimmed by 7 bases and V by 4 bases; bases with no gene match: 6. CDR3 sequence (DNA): TGTGCCAGCAGCTATTGGACAGGGAGAAATGAGCAGTTCTTC. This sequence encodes CASSYWTGRNEQFF.

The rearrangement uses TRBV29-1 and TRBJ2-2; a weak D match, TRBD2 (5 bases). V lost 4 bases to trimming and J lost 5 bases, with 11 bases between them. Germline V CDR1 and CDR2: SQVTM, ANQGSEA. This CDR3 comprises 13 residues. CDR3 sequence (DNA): TGCAGCGTTGCGCACCGAGGGACCGGGGAGCTGTTTTTT. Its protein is CSVAHRGTGELFF.

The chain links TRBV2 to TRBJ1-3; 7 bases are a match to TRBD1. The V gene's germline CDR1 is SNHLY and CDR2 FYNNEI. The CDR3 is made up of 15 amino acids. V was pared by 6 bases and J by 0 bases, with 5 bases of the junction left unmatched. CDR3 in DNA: TGTGCCAGCAGGATTGGGACAGACTCTGGAAACACCATATATTTT. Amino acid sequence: CASRIGTDSGNTIYF.

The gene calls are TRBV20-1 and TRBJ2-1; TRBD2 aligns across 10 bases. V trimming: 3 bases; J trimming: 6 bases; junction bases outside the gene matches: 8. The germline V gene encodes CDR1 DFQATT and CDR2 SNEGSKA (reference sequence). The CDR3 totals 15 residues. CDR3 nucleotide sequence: TGCAGTGCTAGCATAGCGGGAGGTGATTTCAATGAGCAGTTCTTC. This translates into CSASIAGGDFNEQFF.

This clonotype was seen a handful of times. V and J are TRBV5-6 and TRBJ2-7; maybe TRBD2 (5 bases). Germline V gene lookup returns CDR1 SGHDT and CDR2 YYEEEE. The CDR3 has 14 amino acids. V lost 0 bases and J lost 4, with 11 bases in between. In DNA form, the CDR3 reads TGTGCCAGCAGCTTGGCCGAGGGTGTATACGAGCAGTACGTC. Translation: CASSLAEGVYEQYV.

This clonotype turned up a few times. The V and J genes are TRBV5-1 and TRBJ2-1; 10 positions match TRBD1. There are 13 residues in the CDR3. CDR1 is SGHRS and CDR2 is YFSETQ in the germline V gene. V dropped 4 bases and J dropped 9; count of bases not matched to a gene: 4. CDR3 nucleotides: TGCGCCAGCAGCGGGGGACAGGGGACTGAGCAGTTCTTC. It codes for CASSGGQGTEQFF.